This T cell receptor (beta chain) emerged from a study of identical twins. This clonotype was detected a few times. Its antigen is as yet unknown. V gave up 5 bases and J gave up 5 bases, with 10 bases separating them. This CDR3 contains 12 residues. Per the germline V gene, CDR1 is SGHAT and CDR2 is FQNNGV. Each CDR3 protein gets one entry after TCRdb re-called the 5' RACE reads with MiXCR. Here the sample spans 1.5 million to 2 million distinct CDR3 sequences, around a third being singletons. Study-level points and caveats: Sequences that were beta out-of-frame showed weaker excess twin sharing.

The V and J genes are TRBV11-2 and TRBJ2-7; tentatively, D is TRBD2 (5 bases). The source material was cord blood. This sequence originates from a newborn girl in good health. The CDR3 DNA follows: TGTGCCAGCAGCCAAACTAGGAACGAGCAGTACTTC. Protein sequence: CASSQTRNEQYF.